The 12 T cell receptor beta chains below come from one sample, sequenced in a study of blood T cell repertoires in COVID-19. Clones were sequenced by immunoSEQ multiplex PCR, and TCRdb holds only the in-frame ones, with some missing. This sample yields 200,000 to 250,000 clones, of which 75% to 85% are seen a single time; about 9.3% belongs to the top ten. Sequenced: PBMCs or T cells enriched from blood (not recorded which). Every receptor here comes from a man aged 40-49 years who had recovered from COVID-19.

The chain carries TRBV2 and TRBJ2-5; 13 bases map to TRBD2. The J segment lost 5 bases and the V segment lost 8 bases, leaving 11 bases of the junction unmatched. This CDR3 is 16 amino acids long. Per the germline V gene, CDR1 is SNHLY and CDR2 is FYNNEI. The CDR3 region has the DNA TGTGCCAGCTCTGAAGGACTAGCGGGAGTGGGCGAGACCCAGTACTTC. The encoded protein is CASSEGLAGVGETQYF. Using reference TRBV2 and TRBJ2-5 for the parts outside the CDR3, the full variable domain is EPEVTQTPSHQVTQMGQEVILRCVPISNHLYFYWYRQILGQKVEFLVSFYNNEISEKSEIFDDQFSVERPDGSNFTLKIRSTKLEDSAMYFCASSEGLAGVGETQYFGPGTRLLVL.

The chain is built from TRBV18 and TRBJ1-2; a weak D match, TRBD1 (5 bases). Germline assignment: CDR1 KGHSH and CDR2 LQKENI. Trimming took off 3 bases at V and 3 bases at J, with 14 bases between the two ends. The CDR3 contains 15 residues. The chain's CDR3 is CASSPGTGDHYGYTF. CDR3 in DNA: TGTGCCAGCTCACCTGGGACGGGAGATCACTATGGCTACACCTTC.

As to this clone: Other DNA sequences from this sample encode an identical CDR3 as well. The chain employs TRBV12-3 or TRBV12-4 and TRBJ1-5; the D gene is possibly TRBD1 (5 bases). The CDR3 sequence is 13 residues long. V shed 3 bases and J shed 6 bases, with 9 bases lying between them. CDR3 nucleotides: TGTGCCAGCAGTTTTGGGGGGGGTCAGCCCCAGCATTTT. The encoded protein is CASSFGGGQPQHF.

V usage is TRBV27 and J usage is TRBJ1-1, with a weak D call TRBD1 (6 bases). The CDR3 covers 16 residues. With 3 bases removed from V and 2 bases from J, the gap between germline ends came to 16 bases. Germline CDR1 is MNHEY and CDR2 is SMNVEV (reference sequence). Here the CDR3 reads CASSFRGRGTNTEAFF. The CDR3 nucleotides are TGTGCCAGCAGTTTTCGGGGGCGGGGGACCAACACTGAAGCTTTCTTT.

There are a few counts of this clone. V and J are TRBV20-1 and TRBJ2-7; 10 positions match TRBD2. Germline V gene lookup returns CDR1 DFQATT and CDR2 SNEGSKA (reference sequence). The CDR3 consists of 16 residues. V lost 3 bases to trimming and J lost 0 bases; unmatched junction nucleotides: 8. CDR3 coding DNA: TGCAGTGCTAGTCGGACTAGCGGAACCTCCTCCTACGAGCAGTACTTC. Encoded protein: CSASRTSGTSSYEQYF.

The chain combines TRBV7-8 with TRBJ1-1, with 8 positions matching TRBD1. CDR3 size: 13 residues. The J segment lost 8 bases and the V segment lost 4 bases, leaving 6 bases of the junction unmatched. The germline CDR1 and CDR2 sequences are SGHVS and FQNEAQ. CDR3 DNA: TGTGCCAGCAGCTCCAGGGGGCGAGGAGAAGCTTTCTTT. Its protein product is CASSSRGRGEAFF.

The CDR3 DNA sequence: TGTGCTAGTGGTGCCATATTTCTTGGGCTAGCGGGAGAGGGCTCCTACAATGAGCAGTTCTTC. Residues: CASGAIFLGLAGEGSYNEQFF. V usage is TRBV12-5 and J usage is TRBJ2-1; 10 bases fit TRBD2. The CDR3 is 21 amino acids. Germline lookup yields CDR1 LGHNT and CDR2 FRNRAP. V was clipped by 5 bases and J by 0 bases; unmatched bases: 19.

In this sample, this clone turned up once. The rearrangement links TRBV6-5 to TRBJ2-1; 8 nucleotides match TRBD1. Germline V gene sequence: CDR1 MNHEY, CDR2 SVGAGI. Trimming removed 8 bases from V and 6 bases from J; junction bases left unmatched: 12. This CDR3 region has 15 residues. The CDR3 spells CASAMQGAGRNEQFF. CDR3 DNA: TGTGCCAGCGCAATGCAGGGGGCGGGTCGCAATGAGCAGTTCTTC.

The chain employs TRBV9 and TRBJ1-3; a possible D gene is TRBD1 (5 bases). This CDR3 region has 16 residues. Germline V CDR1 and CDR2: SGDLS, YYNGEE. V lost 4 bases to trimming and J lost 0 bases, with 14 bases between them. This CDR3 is CASSPRQTPSGNTIYF. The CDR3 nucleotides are TGTGCCAGCAGCCCCAGACAGACACCCTCTGGAAACACCATATATTTT.

The CDR3 here is CASSANSGKLFF. The DNA for the CDR3 is TGTGCCAGCAGCGCAAACTCTGGAAAACTGTTTTTT. The chain recombines TRBV7-9 with TRBJ1-4; D is ambiguous. The CDR3 extends over 12 amino acids. Germline CDR1 is SEHNR and CDR2 is FQNEAQ (reference sequence). Trimming shortened V by 5 bases and J by 10 bases, and 11 bases separated the two germline ends.

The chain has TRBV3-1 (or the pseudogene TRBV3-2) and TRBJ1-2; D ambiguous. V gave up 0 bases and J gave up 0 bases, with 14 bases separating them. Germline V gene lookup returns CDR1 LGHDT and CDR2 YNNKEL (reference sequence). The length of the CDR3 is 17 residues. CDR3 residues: CASSQDVHTPSNYGYTF. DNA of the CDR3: TGTGCCAGCAGCCAAGACGTTCACACACCCTCTAACTATGGCTACACCTTC.

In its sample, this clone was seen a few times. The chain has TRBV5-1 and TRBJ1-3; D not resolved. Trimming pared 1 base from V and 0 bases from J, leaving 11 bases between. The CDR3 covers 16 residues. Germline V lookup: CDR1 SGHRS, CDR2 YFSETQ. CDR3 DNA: TGCGCCAGCAGCTTGATTGGAGTATACTCTGGAAACACCATATATTTT. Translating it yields CASSLIGVYSGNTIYF. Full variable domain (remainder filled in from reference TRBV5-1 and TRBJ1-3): KAGVTQTPRYLIKTRGQQVTLSCSPISGHRSVSWYQQTPGQGLQFLFEYFSETQRNKGNFPGRFSGRQFSNSRSEMNVSTLELGDSALYLCASSLIGVYSGNTIYFGEGSWLTVV.